Below, 28 T cell receptor beta chains from the same sample are listed, as sequenced in a study of T cells in Graves' hyperthyroidism and ophthalmopathy. Regions amplified from RNA transcripts were the TCR beta CDR3 regions. When the TCR CDR3 underwent first-round RT-PCR, the HTBI primer set was used. Each CDR3 protein is one row after TCRdb ran MiXCR on the multiplex PCR reads. The data hold under 300,000 distinct CDR3 sequences, with 25% observed a single time. The material sequenced was blood. The receptors were gathered from a man in his forties with Graves' hyperthyroidism that later progressed to Graves' ophthalmopathy.

The genes are TRBV6-1 and TRBJ2-7, with D perhaps TRBD1 (6 bases). Germline V gives CDR1 MNHNS, CDR2 SASEGT. The CDR3 spans 15 residues. The V and J ends lost 3 bases and 7 bases respectively, with 19 bases between them. CDR3 region: CASSEPGTSRWEQYF. The CDR3 bases are TGTGCCAGCAGTGAGCCCGGGACATCGCGGTGGGAGCAGTACTTC.

The chain joins TRBV7-8 to TRBJ2-2; a possible D gene is TRBD2 (5 bases). V lost 5 bases and J lost 1, with 17 bases in between. Germline V gene sequence: CDR1 SGHVS, CDR2 FQNEAQ. The length of the CDR3 is 17 residues. The CDR3 here is CASSPRGWGENTGELFF. The CDR3, as DNA: TGTGCCAGCAGCCCCCGCGGATGGGGAGAGAACACCGGGGAGCTGTTTTTT.

This clonotype was counted many times. V gene TRBV6-5 combines with J gene TRBJ1-2; weak D call: TRBD1 (6 bases). V lost 6 bases and J 6 bases, leaving 14 bases between the germline ends. This CDR3 has 13 residues. Germline lookup yields CDR1 MNHEY and CDR2 SVGAGI. The CDR3 reads CASSPRTENGYTF. Written as DNA, the CDR3 is TGTGCCAGCAGCCCCCGGACAGAGAATGGCTACACCTTC.

In this sample, this clonotype turned up many times. The chain carries TRBV6-2 or TRBV6-3 and TRBJ2-5; D uncertain. Trimming removed 2 bases from V and 2 bases from J, with 12 bases in between. CDR1 is MNHEY and CDR2 is SVGEGT in the germline V gene. The length of the CDR3 is 15 residues. The CDR3 here is CASSYGIVQQETQYF. CDR3 DNA: TGTGCCAGCAGTTACGGGATAGTACAGCAAGAGACCCAGTACTTC.

This clonotype has a single count. V and J are TRBV20-1 and TRBJ1-2; D gene uncertain. CDR3 length equals 13 residues. The germline CDR1 and CDR2 sequences are DFQATT and SNEGSKA (reference sequence). V was pared by 0 bases and J by 2 bases, with 7 bases between. As DNA, the CDR3 is TGCAGTGCTAGAGATGGAGTGAACTATGGCTACACCTTC. Translation gives CSARDGVNYGYTF.

This clonotype was seen at least ten times. The chain links TRBV30 to TRBJ1-2; D is ambiguous. The germline V gene encodes CDR1 GTSNPN and CDR2 SVGIG (reference sequence). Trimming removed 0 bases from V and 8 bases from J, with 10 bases in between. The CDR3 totals 12 residues. The CDR3 bases are TGTGCCTGGAGTGTATCCAGGTTGGGCTACACCTTC. Its protein is CAWSVSRLGYTF.

This clonotype was seen at least ten times. V gene TRBV12-3 or TRBV12-4 combines with J gene TRBJ1-6; 7 bases map to TRBD1. The CDR3 sequence is 14 residues long. V lost 6 bases, J lost 4 bases, and 3 bases stayed unmatched. CDR3 residues: CASRMGQYNSPLHF. Here the CDR3 DNA reads TGTGCCAGCAGGATGGGACAGTATAATTCACCCCTCCACTTT.

This clonotype showed up many times. J is TRBJ1-2 and V is TRBV7-8, with D possibly matching TRBD1 (5 bases). Between the trimmed V and J ends, which lost 2 bases and 2 bases, there was a span of 6 bases. Germline V CDR1 and CDR2: SGHVS, FQNEAQ. This CDR3 is built from 13 residues. CDR3 in amino acids: CASSLRQNYGYTF. Here the CDR3 DNA reads TGTGCCAGCAGCTTAAGACAGAACTATGGCTACACCTTC.

The sample holds many counts of this clonotype. This chain joins TRBV7-9 and TRBJ2-5; the D is unclear. Trimming cost V 6 bases and J 1 base, with 6 bases left between them. Per the germline V gene, CDR1 is SEHNR and CDR2 is FQNEAQ (reference sequence). The CDR3 has 12 amino acids. For the CDR3, the DNA is TGTGCCAGCAGGCTTTTCCAAGAGACCCAGTACTTC. Residues: CASRLFQETQYF.

In its sample, this clonotype was seen many times. The CDR3 region is CAWSVGPAGVVLNEQFF. The CDR3 nucleotides are TGTGCCTGGAGTGTAGGGCCAGCGGGGGTGGTGCTCAATGAGCAGTTCTTC. The chain recombines TRBV30 with TRBJ2-1; 8 bases map to TRBD2. V shed 0 bases, J shed 6 bases, and the junction held 13 bases outside the gene matches. Germline CDR1 reads GTSNPN; CDR2 reads SVGIG (reference sequence). The CDR3 has 17 amino acids.

The V gene is TRBV28, the J gene TRBJ1-5, with 7 positions matching TRBD1. The CDR3 sequence is 15 residues long. In germline, CDR1 is MDHEN, CDR2 SYDVKM. V lost 3 bases, J lost 6 bases, and 8 bases stayed unmatched. The CDR3 is CASSFMRGQAQPQHF. The CDR3 DNA reads TGTGCCAGCAGTTTTATGAGGGGGCAGGCTCAGCCCCAGCATTTT.

This clonotype was counted at least ten times. The chain links TRBV19 to TRBJ1-3; weak D call: TRBD1 (5 bases). The length of the CDR3 is 14 residues. Germline CDR1 LNHDA, CDR2 SQIVND (reference sequence). V was pared by 7 bases and J by 3 bases, with 13 bases between. As DNA, the CDR3 is TGTGCCAGTATCCCCTGGGGGGATGGAAACACCATATATTTT. Its protein product is CASIPWGDGNTIYF.

This clonotype was observed a few times. The chain carries TRBV18 and TRBJ1-1; D is uncertain. The CDR3 covers 15 residues. Trimming left V 3 bases short and J 4 bases short, with 15 bases between. CDR1 and CDR2 (germline): KGHSH, LQKENI. CDR3 in amino acids: CASSPAVQVGTEAFF. The CDR3, as DNA: TGTGCCAGCTCACCGGCGGTGCAAGTGGGCACTGAAGCTTTCTTT. The full variable domain, in which reference TRBV18 and TRBJ1-1 provide the parts outside the CDR3, is NAGVMQNPRHLVRRRGQEARLRCSPMKGHSHVYWYRQLPEEGLKFMVYLQKENIIDESGMPKERFSAEFPKEGPSILRIQQVVRGDSAAYFCASSPAVQVGTEAFFGQGTRLTVV.

This clonotype was observed a handful of times. V gene TRBV6-1 combines with J gene TRBJ1-6; D ambiguous. Between the trimmed V and J ends, which lost 8 bases and 0 bases, there was a span of 17 bases. Germline CDR1 reads MNHNS; CDR2 reads SASEGT. CDR3 length equals 17 residues. In DNA, the CDR3 is TGTGCCAGCGGCCCCCGCGGTTGGAGCTCCTATAATTCACCCCTCCACTTT. Its translation is CASGPRGWSSYNSPLHF.

This clonotype was seen at least ten times. The chain uses TRBV5-1 and TRBJ1-2, with a tentative D call TRBD1 (6 bases). The CDR3 has 17 amino acids. Germline loops: CDR1 SGHRS, CDR2 YFSETQ. The V end was cut by 0 bases, the J end by 0 bases, with 15 bases between. In DNA form, the CDR3 reads TGCGCCAGCAGCTTGGGGGGTGGGACAAGAACTAACTATGGCTACACCTTC. Its translation: CASSLGGGTRTNYGYTF.

For the CDR3, the DNA is TGCGCCAGCAGCCCGGGACAGGGGGCGGTTTATGGCTACACCTTC. Amino acid sequence: CASSPGQGAVYGYTF. The chain combines TRBV5-1 with TRBJ1-2; 12 nucleotides align to TRBD1. With V trimmed by 4 bases and J by 5 bases, 6 bases remained unmatched. The CDR3 has 15 amino acids. Germline V gene data show CDR1 as SGHRS and CDR2 as YFSETQ. The full variable domain, rest sourced from reference TRBV5-1 and TRBJ1-2, is KAGVTQTPRYLIKTRGQQVTLSCSPISGHRSVSWYQQTPGQGLQFLFEYFSETQRNKGNFPGRFSGRQFSNSRSEMNVSTLELGDSALYLCASSPGQGAVYGYTFGSGTRLTVV.

The table lists this clonotype with many counts. V and J are TRBV25-1 and TRBJ1-2, with a possible D match to TRBD1 (6 bases). CDR3 length: 14 amino acids. CDR1 and CDR2 from the germline V gene are MGHDK and SYGVNS. V was clipped by 6 bases and J by 7 bases, with 18 bases between them. The CDR3 DNA sequence: TGTGCCAGCAGAAGGGGGGGGGGCGCCTTTGGCTACACCTTC. Protein: CASRRGGGAFGYTF.

This clonotype was seen more than once but under ten times. The CDR3 region has the DNA TGTGCCAGCAGCTACACAGCTGGGGCCAACGTCCTGACTTTC. As protein: CASSYTAGANVLTF. The gene calls are TRBV7-2 and TRBJ2-6, with D unresolved. This CDR3 has 14 amino acids. Germline values: CDR1 SGHTA, CDR2 FQGNSA. Trimming cost V 4 bases and J 2 bases, with 6 bases left between them. Combining the CDR3 with reference TRBV7-2 and TRBJ2-6 gives the whole variable domain GAGVSQSPSNKVTEKGKDVELRCDPISGHTALYWYRQSLGQGLEFLIYFQGNSAPDKSGLPSDRFSAERTGGSVSTLTIQRTQQEDSAVYLCASSYTAGANVLTFGAGSRLTVL.

This clonotype was observed many times. This CDR3 reads CASSFGRVLGALDEQYF. DNA of the CDR3: TGTGCCAGCAGCTTTGGTCGTGTCCTGGGGGCGCTGGACGAGCAGTACTTC. V usage is TRBV7-9 and J usage is TRBJ2-7, with D perhaps TRBD1 (6 bases). The CDR3 spans 17 residues. V was pared by 3 bases and J by 5 bases, with 23 bases between. Germline lookup yields CDR1 SEHNR and CDR2 FQNEAQ (reference sequence).

The chain combines TRBV7-2 with TRBJ2-5, with D maybe TRBD1 (6 bases). Between the trimmed V and J ends, which lost 3 bases and 1 base, there was a span of 9 bases. Germline CDR1 and CDR2: SGHTA and FQGNSA. The CDR3 loop spans 14 amino acids. Here the CDR3 DNA reads TGTGCCAGCAGCTTTGGGGACACCCAAGAGACCCAGTACTTC. This translates into CASSFGDTQETQYF.

This clonotype occurred a few times. The chain couples TRBV28 to TRBJ2-7; D possibly corresponds to TRBD2 (6 bases). V was trimmed by 8 bases and J by 4 bases, leaving 9 bases between them. CDR3 length: 11 residues. The V gene's germline CDR1 is MDHEN and CDR2 SYDVKM. The CDR3 nucleotides are TGTGCCAGCCTGGCGGGATACGAGCAGTACTTC. This encodes CASLAGYEQYF.

This clonotype was picked up many times. V is TRBV9 and J is TRBJ2-6; D uncertain. The germline V gene encodes CDR1 SGDLS and CDR2 YYNGEE. The CDR3 is 14 residues long. V shed 3 bases and J shed 4 bases, with 8 bases lying between them. CDR3 sequence (DNA): TGTGCCAGCAGCGACATGACAGGGGCCAACGTCCTGACTTTC. Protein sequence: CASSDMTGANVLTF. Based on the CDR3 plus reference TRBV9 and TRBJ2-6, the full variable domain is DSGVTQTPKHLITATGQRVTLRCSPRSGDLSVYWYQQSLDQGLQFLIQYYNGEERAKGNILERFSAQQFPDLHSELNLSSLELGDSALYFCASSDMTGANVLTFGAGSRLTVL.

This clonotype was seen repeatedly, ten times or more. This chain connects TRBV12-3 or TRBV12-4 to TRBJ2-5; TRBD2 matches at 12 bases. Germline trimming cut 4 bases from V and 4 bases from J; bases unmatched to any gene: 7. The CDR3 runs to 16 residues. Written as DNA, the CDR3 is TGTGCCAGCAGTTCGACACGACTAGCGGGGGTAGAGACCCAGTACTTC. As protein: CASSSTRLAGVETQYF.

This clonotype showed up many times. The chain combines TRBV6-5 with TRBJ2-5, with D unclear. CDR3 length: 14 residues. The ends were cut back, 2 bases at V and 4 bases at J, with 11 bases in the middle. Germline loops: CDR1 MNHEY, CDR2 SVGAGI. In nucleotides, the CDR3 is TGTGCCAGCAGTTACGGCGGTCGGAGAGAGACCCAGTACTTC. Its translation is CASSYGGRRETQYF.

V is TRBV7-2 and J is TRBJ1-2; tentatively, D is TRBD1 (5 bases). The CDR3 is made up of 14 amino acids. The ends were cut back, 2 bases at V and 4 bases at J, with 11 bases in the middle. Germline V gives CDR1 SGHTA, CDR2 FQGNSA. This chain's CDR3 is CASSLNQGGYGYTF. CDR3 nucleotides: TGTGCCAGCAGCTTAAATCAGGGCGGCTATGGCTACACCTTC.

This clonotype was seen repeatedly, ten times or more. This chain joins TRBV19 and TRBJ1-5, with D uncertain. The CDR3 has 19 residues. Trimming removed 0 bases at V and 6 bases at J, with 24 bases between. The V gene's germline CDR1 is LNHDA and CDR2 SQIVND (reference sequence). The CDR3 loop reads CASSIEVSRDLTVGQPQHF. CDR3 DNA: TGTGCCAGTAGTATAGAGGTATCTAGGGATCTGACCGTCGGTCAGCCCCAGCATTTT.

Ten or more counts support this clonotype. In nucleotides, the CDR3 is TGTGCCAGCAGGTTTGGGACTGAAGCTTTCTTT. Encoded protein: CASRFGTEAFF. The chain recombines TRBV2 with TRBJ1-1; D unclear. Trimming pared 6 bases from V and 5 bases from J, leaving 7 bases between. Per germline, CDR1 SNHLY and CDR2 FYNNEI. The CDR3 contains 11 residues.

This clonotype occurred a few times. The rearrangement uses TRBV12-3 or TRBV12-4 and TRBJ1-3; unclear D gene. Trimming stripped 7 bases from V and 0 bases from J, with 13 bases between. The CDR3 runs to 15 residues. The CDR3 sequence: CASTPIWISGNTIYF. In DNA, the CDR3 is TGTGCCAGCACGCCTATATGGATCTCTGGAAACACCATATATTTT.